This note documents a single T cell receptor beta chain sequence. What it binds is not known. This specimen belongs to a study of T cell repertoires in cytomegalovirus infection. Study findings and constraints: HLA-C-restricted CMV-specific TCR beta clonotypes were dominant in the ex vivo response.

CDR1 is SGHTA, CDR2 FQGNSA, per germline. V lost 8 bases and J lost 1, with 10 bases in between. This CDR3 comprises 13 residues. In TCRdb, the reads were re-called with MiXCR into one record per CDR3 protein. The sample has just under 500,000 distinct CDR3 sequences; about 33% are singletons. Specimen: cultured PBMCs, collected from culture after CMV antigen stimulation. This sequence originates from a human donor in good health (CMV status not recorded). Some clones in this sample may be carry-over from other donors' samples. The V call is TRBV7-2, the J call TRBJ2-3, with D perhaps TRBD2 (6 bases). The CDR3 spells CASGVAGTDTQYF. DNA of the CDR3: TGTGCCAGCGGGGTAGCGGGCACAGATACGCAGTATTTT.